This T cell receptor beta chain was identified in a study of cytomegalovirus exposure and HLA in healthy donors. Study information: Early on, a data release was issued that held some 91 million unique TCRs from HLA-typed donors.

The PCR employed 60 Vbeta primers together with 13 Jbeta primers. The data were produced by immunoSEQ multiplex PCR, yet TCRdb's version contains in-frame clones alone and is incomplete. Among about 180,000 clones listed, roughly 80% were seen once. Germline CDR1 SGHNT, CDR2 YYREEE (reference sequence). V shed 4 bases and J 0 bases; nucleotides not matched to a gene: 6. This CDR3 contains 17 residues. The sequence derives from a man aged 35 to 55 in good health and CMV-seronegative. The chain joins TRBV5-4 to TRBJ2-2, with 10 bases fitting TRBD1. The sample consisted of PBMCs. DNA of the CDR3: TGTGCCAGCAGCGAAGGACAGGGGGTAACGAACACCGGGGAGCTGTTTTTT. Its translation: CASSEGQGVTNTGELFF.